This T cell receptor beta chain was observed in a study of neurological immune-mediated disorders. This clonotype showed up just a few times. The authors produced cDNA by 5'RACE using 10-nucleotide random UMIs. Over 200 million TCR-beta sequences (from 15-18 subjects) were yielded by each sequencing run. TCRdb itself ran the 5' RACE reads through MiXCR, one entry per CDR3 protein. Counted here are 55,000 to 65,000 distinct CDR3 sequences, less than 4% occurring once; the ten biggest clones make up around 2.2%. The unsorted libraries were made from 2 million PBMCs kept at -80 C. Germline V gene data show CDR1 as SEHNR and CDR2 as FQNEAQ (reference sequence). CDR3 length: 14 amino acids. V shed 6 bases and J 8 bases; nucleotides not matched to a gene: 13.

This sequence originates from a woman in her forties or fifties with multiple sclerosis. Sequencing input: PBMCs. The chain carries TRBV7-9 and TRBJ2-7, with 7 positions matching TRBD2. DNA of the CDR3: TGTGCCAGCAGTCCCGAGGGGAGGGCGCTCAAGCAGTACTTC. Encoded protein: CASSPEGRALKQYF.